This T cell receptor beta chain appears in the sequencing data of a study of identical twins. Overall study findings and caveats: Clonotypes of the beta chain that were abundant in cord blood carried fewer insertions (memory repertoires showed none). Less excess twin sharing appeared in beta out-of-frame sequences.

TCRdb reprocessed the 5' RACE reads with MiXCR, giving one entry per CDR3 protein. The profile shows fewer than 500,000 distinct CDR3 sequences, about 13% of them singletons. This clonotype was seen more than once but under ten times. As yet, its antigen is unknown. Germline CDR1 reads MGHRA; CDR2 reads YSYEKL. CDR3 length: 18 residues. V lost 3 bases, J lost 2 bases, and 12 bases stayed unmatched. In addition, the sample was reused for a study of yellow fever vaccine responses in identical twins. Per that paper: Twins' vaccine T cell responses were reported to seem partly convergent and partly personalized.

Sequences were obtained from CD4+ T cells sorted from blood. The gene calls are TRBV4-1 and TRBJ2-3; TRBD1 aligns across 9 bases. The receptor was isolated from a woman aged 18-29 years in good health. The CDR3 region has the DNA TGCGCCAGCAGCCATTCGACCGGGACAGGGTTACTCACAGATACGCAGTATTTT. It codes for CASSHSTGTGLLTDTQYF.